This T cell receptor (beta chain) was found in a study of a mutant IDH1 vaccine in newly diagnosed glioma. Whole-study results and caveats: Pseudoprogression seemingly bore no relation to changes in top peripheral T cell clonotypes. Vaccination elicited immune responses in approximately 93% of patients.

V lost 4 bases to trimming and J lost 5 bases; unmatched junction nucleotides: 3. Looked up from germline, CDR1 is SGHTA and CDR2 is FQGTGA. The CDR3 runs 13 residues. Specified time point: baseline, week 1 (first vaccination visit). Treatment defined: pre-vaccination baseline after standard-of-care therapy. A word on this clone: The antigen is not known.

This table comes from immunoSEQ multiplex PCR, and its TCRdb copy is limited to in-frame clones, with some not included. The repertoire consists of around 53,000 clones, with 86% occurring once and the leading ten covering about 2.2%. This TCR was recovered from a middle-aged man with glioma. The chain is built from TRBV7-3 and TRBJ2-5, with TRBD1 matching 8 bases. The sample in question was PBMCs, obtained from a glioma patient treated with radiotherapy, temozolomide or both. Here the CDR3 reads CASSSQGAETQYF. The CDR3 region has the DNA TGTGCCAGCAGCTCTCAGGGGGCCGAGACCCAGTACTTC.